A selection of T cell receptor beta chains follows, all from one sample in a study of blood T cell repertoires in COVID-19. The data were produced by immunoSEQ multiplex PCR, yet TCRdb's version contains in-frame clones alone and is incomplete. The data contain 300,000 to 400,000 clones, about 86% of them singletons. Sequencing was carried out using PBMCs or T cells enriched from blood (not recorded which). Every receptor here comes from a woman aged 40 to 49 with acute COVID-19. Each CDR3 is given with its conserved first and last residue. The order of the fields is CDR3 protein, V gene, clone size, J gene. Where a row states a size, it is once, few, many or the class of an expanded clone; other rows omit it.

CDR3: CASNTRDYGYTF
V: TRBV6-6
size: once
J: TRBJ1-2

CDR3: CASSLRQTNTEAFF
V: TRBV7-2
size: NA
J: TRBJ1-1

CDR3: CSAKAGGGYTF
V: TRBV20-1
size: NA
J: TRBJ1-2

CDR3: CASSPRGAGANTGELFF
V: TRBV18
size: NA
J: TRBJ2-2

CDR3: CASSQRSRGNTIYF
V: TRBV3-1/TRBV3-2
size: NA
J: TRBJ1-3

CDR3: CASSQDRQGHEKLFF
V: TRBV4-1
size: few
J: TRBJ1-4

CDR3: CASSEELLRELFF
V: TRBV2
size: NA
J: TRBJ2-2

CDR3: CASSSGLASTDTQYF
V: TRBV6-2/TRBV6-3
size: NA
J: TRBJ2-3

CDR3: CASSLVAVLAGGGNEQFF
V: TRBV11-2
size: few
J: TRBJ2-1

CDR3: CSVGEGYTEAFF
V: TRBV29-1
size: NA
J: TRBJ1-1

CDR3: CASSPSGTHYNEQFF
V: TRBV11-2
size: few
J: TRBJ2-1

CDR3: CASTLTGVETQYF
V: TRBV7-2
size: NA
J: TRBJ2-5

CDR3: CASRETSRGPQHF
V: TRBV2
size: NA
J: TRBJ1-5